This T cell receptor beta chain was retrieved from a study of T-cell reconstitution after alpha-beta-depleted transplantation in children. It was with unique molecular identifiers that the TCRbeta library was prepared. TCRdb processed the PCR reads anew with MiXCR; each CDR3 protein has one entry. Found here are about 90,000 distinct CDR3 sequences, about 8% of them singletons; the top ten hold 5.5% to 7%. Germline trimming cut 5 bases from V and 2 bases from J; bases unmatched to any gene: 8. Germline values: CDR1 MNHEY, CDR2 SMNVEV (reference sequence). This CDR3 is built from 15 residues. This clonotype was counted ten times or more.

The source is a human donor who donated a stem cell graft to a child with congenital amegakaryocytic thrombocytopenia. The material was PBMCs from the stem cell graft donor, obtained from the stem cell graft. The chain employs TRBV27 and TRBJ2-7; 8 nucleotides agree with TRBD1. This chain's CDR3 is CASSRRGLAAYEQYF. The CDR3 region has the DNA TGTGCCAGCAGTCGCAGGGGGCTGGCGGCCTACGAGCAGTACTTC.